The rows below give T cell receptor beta chains drawn from one sample of a study of early T cells in non-severe SARS-CoV-2 infection. TCRdb independently ran MiXCR on the 5' RACE reads; one entry per CDR3 protein. The data contain under 65,000 distinct CDR3 sequences, around 12% of them singletons. Sequencing was carried out using whole blood. Source of these receptors: an adult who was a healthcare worker with PCR-confirmed SARS-CoV-2 infection or an uninfected control (not recorded which). CDR3s include the opening cysteine and the closing phenylalanine or tryptophan. The D gene is left open where the match is weak. Size is omitted from some rows. Given values are once, few, many or a class for expanded clones.

v_call	d_call	j_call	clone_size	cdr3_nt	cdr3_aa
TRBV28	TRBD1	TRBJ2-1	few	TGTGCCAGCCACCCCCGGGACAGGGTCGTGAATGAGCAGTTCTTC	CASHPRDRVVNEQFF
TRBV28	-	TRBJ1-2	-	TGTGCCAGCAGTTTGGGAGGGGCGGCGACGGAAGGCTACACCTTC	CASSLGGAATEGYTF
TRBV11-2	TRBD2	TRBJ2-1	many	TGTGCCAGCAGCTTAGCCAGCGGGAGATCCTACAATGAGCAGTTCTTC	CASSLASGRSYNEQFF
TRBV2	-	TRBJ1-3	many	TGTGCCAGCAGACCGGACGTCGGAAACACCATATATTTT	CASRPDVGNTIYF
TRBV6-1	-	TRBJ2-1	many	TGTGCCAGCCTACAGCACTACAATGAGCAGTTCTTC	CASLQHYNEQFF
TRBV29-1	TRBD2	TRBJ2-3	many	TGCAGCGTTGAAGGGACTAGCGGCCTCACGTATACGCAGTATTTT	CSVEGTSGLTYTQYF
TRBV7-9	TRBD2	TRBJ2-5	few	TGTGCCAGCAGCCACACTAGCGCGGAGACCCAGTACTTC	CASSHTSAETQYF
TRBV10-3	-	TRBJ1-1	many	TGTGCCATCAGGCTAGACGGATCTAACACTGAAGCTTTCTTT	CAIRLDGSNTEAFF
TRBV27	TRBD2	TRBJ2-7	many	TGTGCCAGCCGTTTGGGACTAGCGTTCTACGAGCAGTACTTC	CASRLGLAFYEQYF
TRBV7-9	-	TRBJ2-4	many	TGTGCCAGCAGCTTAGGCGATCTAGCGACCAAAAACATTCAGTACTTC	CASSLGDLATKNIQYF
TRBV9	TRBD1	TRBJ1-2	many	TGTGCCAGCAGCACAACAGGGGGCTATGGCTATGGCTACACCTTC	CASSTTGGYGYGYTF
TRBV20-1	TRBD1	TRBJ2-6	few	TGCGGGCTCGGACAGGACCCCTACTCTGGGGCCAACGTCCTGACTTTC	CGLGQDPYSGANVLTF
TRBV10-3	TRBD1	TRBJ2-1	many	TGTGCCATCGGCGGGACAGGGGGTCGGGCGGGAGTCTGGGAGCAGTTCTTC	CAIGGTGGRAGVWEQFF
TRBV7-3	TRBD1	TRBJ1-1	many	TGTGCCAGCAGCCTAGGACAGGGGCACACTGAAGCTTTCTTT	CASSLGQGHTEAFF
TRBV12-3/TRBV12-4	TRBD1	TRBJ1-1	many	TGTGCCAGCTCCGACAGGGGAGGAGCTTTCTTT	CASSDRGGAFF
TRBV28	TRBD1	TRBJ2-7	-	TGTGCCAGCAGCGCCTGGGGGGACAGGCGTCCCTACGAGCAGTACTTC	CASSAWGDRRPYEQYF
TRBV11-2	TRBD2	TRBJ2-7	many	TGTGCCAGCAGGGGTAGCGGGACCGAGCAGTACTTC	CASRGSGTEQYF
TRBV4-1	TRBD2	TRBJ2-1	few	TGCGCCAGCAGCCAAGATCCGGGAGGGCTGTATGAGCAGTTCTTC	CASSQDPGGLYEQFF
TRBV28	TRBD1	TRBJ1-2	-	TGTGCCAGCAGGACAGGGGGCTTTATCCATGGCTACACCTTC	CASRTGGFIHGYTF
TRBV7-6	-	TRBJ2-7	many	TGTGCCAGCAGCCCCGGGGCAGGAACTACCTACGAGCAGTACTTC	CASSPGAGTTYEQYF
TRBV10-3	TRBD2	TRBJ2-1	-	TGTGCCATCAGCGGGAGGGCCGGCGATGAGCAGTTCTTC	CAISGRAGDEQFF
TRBV27	-	TRBJ2-1	many	TGTGCCAGCAGCCCTGTCCCCTGGGGTGAGCAGTTCTTC	CASSPVPWGEQFF
TRBV29-1	-	TRBJ2-5	few	TGCAGCGTTGGGGGCAACCAAGAGACCCAGTACTTC	CSVGGNQETQYF
TRBV25-1	TRBD2	TRBJ2-1	many	TGTGCCAGCGGGGGACTAGCGGGAGCGCTGAGTGAGCAGTTCTTC	CASGGLAGALSEQFF
TRBV12-5	TRBD1	TRBJ2-7	-	TGTGCTAGTGGTTTGGTACTCGGGACAGGCCCCTACGAGCAGTACTTC	CASGLVLGTGPYEQYF
TRBV28	-	TRBJ2-7	few	TGTGCCAGCAGTAGGGCCTATTCAGACTACGAGCAGTACTTC	CASSRAYSDYEQYF
TRBV10-2	-	TRBJ2-3	many	TGCGCCAGCGGATCAGGGGTAGATACGCAGTATTTT	CASGSGVDTQYF
TRBV24-1	TRBD1	TRBJ2-5	-	TGTGCCACCAGTGATCCCAACACCGACAGGGGGCGCGGGGAGACCCAGTACTTC	CATSDPNTDRGRGETQYF
TRBV21-1	-	TRBJ2-3	many	TGTGCCAGCAGCAAAGGGATGAGGAAACCGCAACACGCCGTGGCAGATACGCAGTATTTT	CASSKGMRKPQHAVADTQYF
TRBV12-3/TRBV12-4	TRBD2	TRBJ2-7	few	TGTGCCAGCAGTCCCCCGACTAGCGGAATAATCTACGAGCAGTACTTC	CASSPPTSGIIYEQYF
TRBV7-3	TRBD1	TRBJ1-6	many	TGTGCCAGCAGCTTAAGGGGACAGGGGGCAAGCTCCTATAATTCACCCCTCCACTTT	CASSLRGQGASSYNSPLHF
TRBV6-6	-	TRBJ2-5	-	TGTGCCAGCAGTTACTCGAAAGCCCTGAGACAGAAAGAGACCCAGTACTTC	CASSYSKALRQKETQYF
TRBV12-3/TRBV12-4	TRBD2	TRBJ2-7	many	TGTGCCAGCAGTTCCCCCGGGCGGGAGATGGGCGAGCAGTACTTC	CASSSPGREMGEQYF
TRBV29-1	-	TRBJ2-1	many	TGCAGCGTCCCGGGAAGACAGATCTACAATGAGCAGTTCTTC	CSVPGRQIYNEQFF
TRBV12-3/TRBV12-4	TRBD1	TRBJ1-5	few	TGTGCCAGCAGTTTAGCGGGGACAGGGGGGAGACAGCCCCAGCATTTT	CASSLAGTGGRQPQHF
TRBV5-4	TRBD2	TRBJ2-1	many	TGTGCCAGCAGGAATCGGACTAGCGGGAGGGCCGATGAGCAGTTCTTC	CASRNRTSGRADEQFF
TRBV5-1	TRBD1	TRBJ2-3	few	TGCGCCAGCTTCCTGGACAGGGTCACAGATACGCAGTATTTT	CASFLDRVTDTQYF
TRBV15	TRBD1	TRBJ2-3	many	TGTGCCACCAGCAGGGTTCCCCGGGACAGGGGAGCAGATACGCAGTATTTT	CATSRVPRDRGADTQYF
TRBV29-1	TRBD1	TRBJ2-3	-	TGCAGCGTCTCCGGCACAGGGGGCTTCACAGATACGCAGTATTTT	CSVSGTGGFTDTQYF
TRBV29-1	-	TRBJ2-2	-	TGCAGCGTTGGGACGTTCCAGACGAACACCGGGGAGCTGTTTTTT	CSVGTFQTNTGELFF
TRBV6-6	TRBD2	TRBJ2-1	many	TGTGCCAGCAGTTACTCGGGCACTAGCGGAGTTTACAATGAGCAGTTCTTC	CASSYSGTSGVYNEQFF
TRBV11-2	-	TRBJ2-1	many	TGTGCCAGCAGCTTAGCGACAGGAAAGCAGGCCAATGAGCAGTTCTTC	CASSLATGKQANEQFF
TRBV3-1	-	TRBJ1-1	-	TGTGCCAGCAGCCGAACAGGAGTGGACACTGAAGCTTTCTTT	CASSRTGVDTEAFF
TRBV30	-	TRBJ1-1	few	TGTGGTCGGAGGGGACCGAACACTGAAGCTTTCTTT	CGRRGPNTEAFF
TRBV29-1	TRBD2	TRBJ2-7	-	TGCAGCGTAGCGGGACGCGGCTACGAGCAGTACTTC	CSVAGRGYEQYF
TRBV27	-	TRBJ1-4	many	TGTGCCAGCAGTCCACCGGGACGCAGTGCAACTAATGAAAAACTGTTTTTT	CASSPPGRSATNEKLFF
TRBV28	-	TRBJ2-1	few	TGTGCCAGCAGTTTGGGGACGGCGCGAGGAGATGAGCAGTTCTTC	CASSLGTARGDEQFF
TRBV29-1	-	TRBJ2-7	few	TGCAGCGCCGCATTCGACTACGAGCAGTACTTC	CSAAFDYEQYF
TRBV3-1	-	TRBJ1-1	many	TGTGCCAGCAGTCCTGGTTGGAACACTGAAGCTTTCTTT	CASSPGWNTEAFF
TRBV3-1	TRBD2	TRBJ2-4	few	TGTGCCAGCAGCCTTAGCGGGAGCACCAAAAACATTCAGTACTTC	CASSLSGSTKNIQYF
TRBV29-1	TRBD1	TRBJ1-2	-	TGCAGCGCCCTGGACAGGTTGAACTATGGCTACACCTTC	CSALDRLNYGYTF
TRBV29-1	-	TRBJ2-1	-	TGCAGCGTTCAGGTGAATGAGCAGTTCTTC	CSVQVNEQFF
TRBV27	-	TRBJ1-6	many	TGTGCCAGCAGTTTATACCCCCTGGTCTCACCCCTCCACTTT	CASSLYPLVSPLHF
TRBV18	TRBD1	TRBJ2-3	many	TGTGCCAGCTCACCACGGCAGGGGGCAACAGATACGCAGTATTTT	CASSPRQGATDTQYF